Sequencing of this T cell receptor beta chain was carried out in a study of cytomegalovirus exposure and HLA in healthy donors (dated by TCRdb to 2016 to 2017). For the wider study: According to an earlier analysis of a few hundred of the donors, some 180 million T cells yielded roughly 110 million unique TCR beta sequences and around 300 Gb of sequence data. An early release covering roughly 600 HLA-typed donors comprised about 300 gigabases of sequencing data and roughly 85 million unique TCR sequences. Of the 300 to 450 genotyped donors, about 80% fell in the genetic ancestry cluster associated with self-reported Caucasian donors. The study aimed to test whether signatures of past pathogen exposure could be identified by cataloging public T cell receptors. The study profiled the T cell repertoires of more than 500 subjects by immunosequencing and related them to cytomegalovirus serostatus. Along with the approximately 700-subject first cohort, a separate validation cohort of over 90 different subjects was used. The study combined high-throughput TCR immunosequencing, statistical association of individual TCRs with disease status, and machine learning to predict cytomegalovirus infection status. A later analysis re-examined previously published TCR beta repertoires from roughly 720 donors and added high-resolution HLA genotyping to investigate patterns of TCR occurrence. In the later analysis, no new phenotypic data were used to find candidate immune exposures; instead, reliance was placed on TCR beta sequences and their occurrence across donors. An earlier analysis of 587 of the donors applied high-throughput TCR beta sequencing to assess whether each TCR beta V gene segment acted as functional or pseudogenic. Donor age, sex, ethnicity and CMV serostatus were compiled alongside the repertoire data. In a later genetic analysis, genome-wide SNP genotypes for about 65% of the roughly 670 donors were used, and that subset was treated as a discovery cohort. Every repertoire in the discovery cohort had been generated on one and the same sequencing platform. Both class I and class II loci were covered by HLA typing, at four-digit resolution. The number of typed donors differed by locus: about 620-630 for A, B, C, DRB1 and DQB1; 522 for DQA1; some 610 for DPA1; and some 430 for DPB1. Roughly five DR-DQ haplotypes were handled as single units for association and clustering, since linkage in the cohort was strong. Across some 400 genotyped donors of the cohort, an average of roughly 200,000 unique TCR beta nucleotide sequences per donor were sequenced, and around 20% of those sequences were non-productive. On the study overall, not on this receptor specifically: The 87-base-pair reads could not distinguish some IMGT-functional V segments, including TRBV6-2 and TRBV6-3, so those segments were excluded. Most TCR sequences were seen in very few donors, while some public TCRs were found in many individuals. Compared with equally common non-associated chains, HLA-associated TCR beta chains in a later analysis were more clonally expanded and had lower generation probabilities. When HLA alleles, especially DR and DQ, strongly co-occurred, TCR associations were difficult to assign to individual alleles. The classifier was reported to diagnose cytomegalovirus status with high specificity and sensitivity in both the original and validation cohorts. The study gave a list of under 200 TCR beta chains associated with cytomegalovirus. According to a later analysis, TCR association rates differed among HLA loci, with DRB1 alleles showing the most associated TCRs and HLA-C alleles showing the fewest. V-gene and J-gene trimming of TCR beta chains was associated with a missense DCLRE1C variant in a later genetic analysis, and the association was replicated in an independent cohort. The presence/absence analyses assumed that sequencing depth was roughly uniform across donors, and that assumption may not be true. In a later genetic analysis, fewer N-insertions in productive TCRs were reported among donors in an Asian-associated ancestry cluster than the approximately 630-donor mean. It was suggested by the authors that the approach could potentially be generalized to other disease states and immunological phenotypes. Only TCR beta chains were sequenced in this cohort, and the absence of alpha or paired-chain data limited detectable features. In a later analysis, 16,951 TCR beta sequences were associated with specific HLA alleles at a false discovery rate of 0.05. For the cohort, immune exposure information was limited to CMV serostatus. In an earlier analysis of around 500 of the donors, most TCR beta V segments appeared in productive rearrangements about 87% or about 30% of the time, broadly matching IMGT annotations. HLA typing was unavailable for some donors at each locus, so association tests used only the typed subset. Because counts were too low, around 18 rarely observed V segments, including chromosome 9 orphons, were left out of the earlier analysis of several hundred of the donors. A cluster of highly shared sequence variants was judged likely to be a technical artifact of the sequencing pipeline. Correlated functional status among segregating V segments might be attributable to linkage disequilibrium, but an unknown experimental factor could not be ruled out. A further reported finding was that TCR beta sequences accurately predicted the HLA-A and HLA-B alleles for most subjects in the first cohort. In a later analysis, several top co-occurrence clusters were reported to appear linked to parvovirus B19, influenza, CMV and Epstein-Barr virus. In vitro tests confirmed that a few of the cytomegalovirus-associated TCR beta chains recognize cytomegalovirus antigens. A later analysis found that most CMV-associated TCR beta chains appeared HLA-restricted, with HLA associations seemingly driven largely by CMV exposure.

Comment on this clone: Its antigen is still unknown. Per-nucleotide qualities are absent, and no much larger clonotype sits a single base away.

From cysteine to phenylalanine, the CDR3 is 11 amino acids long. Only the CDR3 region is kept as DNA, spanning 33 bases read in frame from base 1. The germline V gene specifies SGHDT as CDR1 and YYEEEE as CDR2. The V and J ends are trimmed by 0 bases and 10 bases, leaving 5 bases between them. The cohort was made up of several hundred healthy bone marrow donors. At the time of sampling, all cohort members were nominally healthy, though unrecorded immune exposures were likely present. The donor tested CMV seronegative, placing the donor among the 350 to 400 seronegative members of the cohort. A peripheral blood sample was collected from each donor, and TCR beta sequencing was performed on peripheral blood mononuclear cells. Genomic DNA extraction from the blood cell samples was performed with the Qiagen DNeasy Blood Extraction Kit. To prepare the library, the immunoSEQ multiplex PCR assay was applied. A mixture of 60 forward primers for TCR Vbeta segments and 13 reverse primers for TCR Jbeta segments was used in the multiplex PCR. The CDR3 region of rearranged TCR beta genes was amplified from genomic DNA with a multiplex PCR assay. Amplified TCR beta libraries were sequenced as 87-base-pair reads on the Illumina HiSeq System. The study's processing was this. A later analysis tallied approximately 87 million unique TCR beta chains across the approximately 670 repertoires, and roughly 11 million of those chains were shared by two or more donors. A nearest-neighbor algorithm error-corrected the raw reads and collapsed the reads into unique sequences, merging closely related sequences to remove PCR and sequencing errors. Alignment of CDR3 sequences to IMGT reference sequences was used to assign V, D and J gene segments. Each retained sequence needed at least a six-nucleotide match to both a V gene segment and a J gene segment. Rearrangements were called productive when the CDR3 lacked stop codons and stayed in frame with V and J; all others were non-productive. Following IMGT convention, CDR3 was defined as the stretch from the second conserved V-encoded cysteine to the conserved J-encoded phenylalanine. Sequences without an unambiguous match to a single V gene segment were excluded from the earlier analysis of 450 to 750 of the donors. An earlier analysis of under 750 of the donors called V segments functional above 56.7% productive rearrangements and segregating when the between-donor standard deviation exceeded 5%. A statistical classification framework was built to diagnose cytomegalovirus status from the catalog of TCR beta chain sequences. V and J gene assignment, in a later analysis, came from comparing TCR nucleotide sequences with IMGT/GENE-DB human TR gene sequences. In a later analysis, CDR3 sequences and most-parsimonious VDJ recombination scenarios were assigned using the TCRdist pipeline. In a later analysis, each TCR beta chain was defined by its CDR3 amino acid sequence together with its V-gene family, and reads without a unique V-gene family were excluded. As a way to deal with suspected cross-contamination and a sequencing artifact, a later analysis dropped under 600 nucleotide sequences that were highly shared and had low generation probability. A later analysis calculated a clonal expansion index for each public chain from normalized within-repertoire ranks of inferred template counts. Generation probabilities in a later analysis came from a VDJ recombination model fitted to out-of-frame rearrangements, and those results were checked against IGoR. In a later analysis, TCR-TCR, TCR-HLA and TCR-CMV co-occurrence was scored with hypergeometric tests, and a repertoire-size bias correction was applied to TCR pairs. False discovery rates were estimated in a later analysis by permuting HLA or CMV assignments 20 times. A later analysis grouped co-occurring TCRs with DBSCAN, adding TCRdist sequence similarity when clustering within HLA-allele-positive subsets. Repertoires with fewer than 30,000 or more than 120,000 public chains, plus five repertoires with anomalous nucleotide sharing, were excluded from co-occurrence clustering. TCRdb re-hosts the immuneACCESS table, in-frame sequences only. Its copies lack some clones; in the studies checked, an unresolved V gene accounts for under half of them, and the cause for the rest is not known. Clone size and V and J calls were adopted from that table, with D and trimming inferred from the DNA. The sample data list 150,000 to 200,000 clones, and 70% to 80% of these were observed just once. The top ten clones comprise around 1.5% of the sample.

What was sequenced was PBMCs. This receptor chain uses TRBV5-6 and TRBJ2-1; D gene: possibly TRBD2, on 5 matching bases. The clonotype originates from a man between 18 and 35 years old in good health and CMV-seronegative. The nucleotides are TGTGCCAGCAGCTTGGCGGGGGAGCAGTTCTTC. Its product reads: CASSLAGEQFF.